These 4 T cell receptor beta chains came from one sample sequenced in a study of cytomegalovirus exposure and HLA in healthy donors. This PCR relied on a set of 60 Vbeta primers and 13 Jbeta primers. Assay used: immunoSEQ multiplex PCR; TCRdb lists only in-frame clones, some missing. The sample records hundreds of thousands of clones, approximately 90% being singletons. Sequenced sample: PBMCs. Receptors originate from a woman under 30 in good health and CMV-seronegative.

For this clone: Other DNA sequences in the same sample also yield this CDR3. CDR3: CASSRGGESSYEQYF. In DNA, the CDR3 is TGTGCCAGCAGTCGAGGCGGAGAAAGCTCCTACGAGCAGTACTTC. The rearrangement links TRBV11-3 to TRBJ2-7, with unresolved D. The CDR3 contains 15 residues. The ends were cut back, 6 bases at V and 0 bases at J, with 15 bases in the middle. CDR1 and CDR2 from the germline V gene are SGHNT and YENEEA.

The V gene is TRBV7-2, the J gene TRBJ2-5, with D perhaps TRBD2 (6 bases). The ends were cut back, 3 bases at V and 5 bases at J, with 16 bases in the middle. There are 15 residues in the CDR3. Germline V gene lookup returns CDR1 SGHTA and CDR2 FQGNSA. CDR3 amino acids: CASSLAGWGVETQYF. CDR3 bases: TGTGCCAGCAGCTTGGCAGGTTGGGGGGTTGAGACCCAGTACTTC. Full variable domain (missing parts from reference TRBV7-2 and TRBJ2-5): GAGVSQSPSNKVTEKGKDVELRCDPISGHTALYWYRQSLGQGLEFLIYFQGNSAPDKSGLPSDRFSAERTGGSVSTLTIQRTQQEDSAVYLCASSLAGWGVETQYFGPGTRLLVL.

This rearrangement joins TRBV7-2 to TRBJ2-1; D is undetermined. The CDR3 has 16 amino acids. Germline loops: CDR1 SGHTA, CDR2 FQGNSA. With 1 base removed from V and 3 bases from J, the gap between germline ends came to 13 bases. The CDR3, as DNA: TGTGCCAGCAGCTTAGGCTCGCGAATAGACTACAATGAGCAGTTCTTC. It codes for CASSLGSRIDYNEQFF.

The chain joins TRBV5-6 to TRBJ1-1; D not resolved. Trimming left V 0 bases short and J 7 bases short, with 7 bases between. Per germline, CDR1 SGHDT and CDR2 YYEEEE. The CDR3 extends over 12 amino acids. In DNA, the CDR3 is TGTGCCAGCAGCTTGGGAGCCGATGAAGCTTTCTTT. It is translated as CASSLGADEAFF.